Listed here are 13 T cell receptor beta chains from one sample, sequenced in a study of blood T cell repertoires in COVID-19. Libraries were prepared by immunoSEQ multiplex PCR; TCRdb keeps only in-frame clonotypes and omits some of them. The sample lists fewer than 150,000 clones, roughly four fifths occurring once. The specimen sequenced was PBMCs or T cells enriched from blood (not recorded which). Receptor source: a young man who had recovered from COVID-19.

V is TRBV7-9 and J is TRBJ2-4; D remains unclear. The germline V gene encodes CDR1 SEHNR and CDR2 FQNEAQ (reference sequence). This CDR3 is built from 15 residues. V was trimmed by 3 bases and J by 0 bases, leaving 9 bases between them. CDR3 sequence: CASSFPLGAKNIQYF. Written as DNA, the CDR3 is TGTGCCAGCAGCTTTCCCCTAGGAGCCAAAAACATTCAGTACTTC.

The rearrangement joins TRBV10-3 to TRBJ1-6, with D perhaps matching TRBD1 (6 bases). V lost 0 bases and J lost 7, with 10 bases in between. CDR1 is ENHRY and CDR2 is SYGVKD in the germline V gene. This CDR3 is built from 15 residues. In DNA, the CDR3 is TGTGCCATCAGTGAGTCGAGGGGGGGGAATTCACCCCTCCACTTT. Its protein product is CAISESRGGNSPLHF.

The chain carries TRBV11-2 and TRBJ2-7; 14 bases are shared with TRBD2. With 0 bases clipped from V and 7 bases from J, the junction kept 2 bases outside the gene matches. The germline V gene has CDR1 SGHAT and CDR2 FQNNGV. This CDR3 is built from 15 residues. The DNA of the CDR3 is TGTGCCAGCAGCTTAGATGGGACTAGCGGGAGAGAGCAGTACTTC. Protein product: CASSLDGTSGREQYF.

The rearrangement joins TRBV29-1 to TRBJ1-1; D gene unclear. Per germline, CDR1 SQVTM and CDR2 ANQGSEA. Trimming took 1 base from V and 2 from J, leaving 8 bases between them. The CDR3 has 13 residues. CDR3 loop: CSVEAQVNTEAFF. As DNA, the CDR3 is TGCAGCGTTGAAGCGCAGGTCAACACTGAAGCTTTCTTT.

For the CDR3, the DNA is TGTGCCAGCAGCAGGACCTGGGGCGGCCAAGGGAATGAGCAGTTCTTC. It is translated as CASSRTWGGQGNEQFF. The V call is TRBV5-4, the J call TRBJ2-1, with TRBD1 as a possible D gene (5 bases). V lost 4 bases to trimming and J lost 7 bases, with 21 bases between them. This CDR3 has 16 amino acids. Germline CDR1 reads SGHNT; CDR2 reads YYREEE (reference sequence).

V usage is TRBV7-9 and J usage is TRBJ2-5; 8 bases map to TRBD2. Looked up from germline, CDR1 is SEHNR and CDR2 is FQNEAQ (reference sequence). This CDR3 has 16 residues. V gave up 5 bases and J gave up 2 bases; unmatched junction bases: 10. The CDR3 spells CASSRGAGGGQETQYF. The DNA for the CDR3 is TGTGCCAGCAGCCGTGGAGCGGGCGGGGGGCAAGAGACCCAGTACTTC.

The J gene is TRBJ2-1, the V gene TRBV18; 10 bases map to TRBD2. Germline V lookup: CDR1 KGHSH, CDR2 LQKENI. CDR3 length: 13 amino acids. V shed 8 bases and J 2 bases; nucleotides not matched to a gene: 0. CDR3 sequence reads: CASTSGAYNEQFF. The CDR3 nucleotides are TGTGCCAGCACTAGCGGGGCCTACAATGAGCAGTTCTTC.

The V and J genes are TRBV2 and TRBJ1-3; perhaps TRBD1 as D (6 bases). Trimming stripped 8 bases from V and 0 bases from J, with 11 bases between. Germline V gene lookup returns CDR1 SNHLY and CDR2 FYNNEI. The CDR3 is 14 amino acids. The CDR3 sequence: CASQGKSSGNTIYF. CDR3 bases: TGTGCCAGCCAGGGGAAGAGCTCTGGAAACACCATATATTTT.

This clone was detected many times. The gene calls are TRBV5-1 and TRBJ1-5, with D possibly matching TRBD1 (6 bases). CDR3 length: 14 amino acids. The germline gives CDR1 SGHRS, CDR2 YFSETQ. V was pared by 5 bases and J by 6 bases, with 15 bases between. The CDR3 DNA follows: TGCGCCAGCAGTAGGGGGGGAGATGGTCAGCCCCAGCATTTT. As protein: CASSRGGDGQPQHF.

The chain links TRBV7-3 to TRBJ2-7; 7 nucleotides agree with TRBD2. Germline loops: CDR1 SGHTA, CDR2 FQGTGA. The CDR3 has 16 amino acids. Trimming cost V 5 bases and J 5 bases; bases outside gene matches: 15. The chain's CDR3 is CASSPRAGAGVNEQYF. CDR3 bases: TGTGCCAGCAGCCCACGGGCCGGGGCGGGAGTAAACGAGCAGTACTTC.

The V call is TRBV2, the J call TRBJ2-3, with 7 bases fitting TRBD1. Per germline, CDR1 SNHLY and CDR2 FYNNEI. With V trimmed by 4 bases and J by 2 bases, 6 bases remained unmatched. This CDR3 has 15 residues. DNA of the CDR3: TGTGCCAGCAGTGGGGACAGCATCCTCACAGATACGCAGTATTTT. The encoded protein is CASSGDSILTDTQYF.

The V gene is TRBV6-5, the J gene TRBJ2-3; 8 bases map to TRBD2. This CDR3 has 15 amino acids. Germline CDR1 MNHEY, CDR2 SVGAGI. V lost 6 bases to trimming and J lost 0 bases; unmatched junction nucleotides: 5. The CDR3 DNA sequence: TGTGCCAGCAGGACGAGCGGGAGTAGCACAGATACGCAGTATTTT. This sequence encodes CASRTSGSSTDTQYF.

This chain connects TRBV29-1 to TRBJ2-5; D is ambiguous. Germline loops: CDR1 SQVTM, CDR2 ANQGSEA. V was cut by 1 base and J by 2 bases, with 8 bases left in between. The CDR3 covers 13 residues. CDR3 residues: CSVEGTVQETQYF. Here the CDR3 DNA reads TGCAGCGTTGAAGGCACAGTACAAGAGACCCAGTACTTC.